These 25 T cell receptor beta chains originate from one sample sequenced in a study of blood T cell repertoires in COVID-19. Produced via immunoSEQ multiplex PCR; TCRdb's table is partial and in-frame only. The data contain about 170,000 clones, approximately 79% of them seen just once; the ten biggest clones take up less than 3%. The sample consisted of peripheral blood. These receptors came from a woman aged 80 or over with acute or convalescent COVID-19.

This chain links TRBV13 with TRBJ2-6; D uncertain. V lost 6 bases and J 0 bases, leaving 12 bases between the germline ends. There are 16 residues in the CDR3. In germline, CDR1 is PRHDT, CDR2 FYEKMQ (reference sequence). The CDR3 nucleotides are TGTGCCAGCAGTCAAAACTCGGGCTCTGGGGCCAACGTCCTGACTTTC. This encodes CASSQNSGSGANVLTF.

This clone was counted a single time. The chain combines TRBV5-1 with TRBJ2-7; a possible D gene is TRBD2 (6 bases). V lost 3 bases to trimming and J lost 4 bases, with 17 bases between them. The CDR3 contains 15 residues. The V gene's germline CDR1 is SGHRS and CDR2 YFSETQ. DNA of the CDR3: TGCGCCAGCAGCTCGGGAGTGGCTCTACGGTACGAGCAGTACTTC. It specifies CASSSGVALRYEQYF.

The gene calls are TRBV2 and TRBJ1-5, with D perhaps matching TRBD1 (5 bases). Germline V gene data show CDR1 as SNHLY and CDR2 as FYNNEI. V shed 9 bases and J shed 1 base, with 22 bases lying between them. This CDR3 is built from 17 residues. The CDR3 here is CASTNQIGVGSNQPQHF. CDR3 DNA sequence: TGTGCCAGTACCAATCAGATAGGGGTGGGGAGCAATCAGCCCCAGCATTTT.

The chain combines TRBV6-5 with TRBJ2-1; a weak D match, TRBD2 (6 bases). CDR1 and CDR2 from the germline V gene are MNHEY and SVGAGI. This CDR3 comprises 12 residues. The V end was cut by 7 bases, the J end by 9 bases, with 13 bases between. CDR3 sequence reads: CASKEGYGEQFF. DNA for the CDR3: TGTGCCAGCAAGGAGGGGTACGGTGAGCAGTTCTTC.

J is TRBJ1-2 and V is TRBV5-5; TRBD1 aligns across 7 bases. Germline V gene lookup returns CDR1 SGHKS and CDR2 YYEKEE (reference sequence). This CDR3 contains 14 residues. With V trimmed by 3 bases and J by 1 base, 3 bases remained unmatched. The CDR3 nucleotides read TGTGCCAGCAGCTCGGGACAGTATAACTATGGCTACACCTTC. It encodes CASSSGQYNYGYTF.

The J gene is TRBJ2-5, the V gene TRBV7-9, with 8 positions matching TRBD2. Unmatched junction bases numbered 4, after V lost 2 bases and J lost 2 bases. The CDR3 spans 15 residues. Germline CDR1 and CDR2: SEHNR and FQNEAQ (reference sequence). The DNA of the CDR3 is TGTGCCAGCAGCTTATTTGGCGGGGGGCAAGAGACCCAGTACTTC. Translation gives CASSLFGGGQETQYF.

This chain uses TRBV28 with TRBJ2-7; D possibly corresponds to TRBD2 (6 bases). CDR3 length: 15 amino acids. Trimming removed 5 bases from V and 3 bases from J, with 17 bases in between. The germline V gene has CDR1 MDHEN and CDR2 SYDVKM. In DNA form, the CDR3 reads TGTGCCAGCAGTACTCCAAGGCGGGAAGTCTACGAGCAGTACTTC. It is translated as CASSTPRREVYEQYF.

The chain couples TRBV10-3 to TRBJ1-5, with 9 bases lining up with TRBD1. Germline CDR1 and CDR2: ENHRY and SYGVKD. The CDR3 runs to 17 residues. The junction had 6 bases not matched to a gene; V was cut back by 0 bases and J by 3 bases. CDR3 in amino acids: CAISESLGTGPNQPQHF. As DNA, the CDR3 is TGTGCCATCAGTGAGTCATTGGGGACAGGGCCCAATCAGCCCCAGCATTTT.

The chain recombines TRBV25-1 with TRBJ2-2, with unresolved D. The germline V and J ends were trimmed by 1 base and 7 bases, with 10 bases remaining between them. The CDR3 consists of 14 residues. From germline, CDR1 is MGHDK and CDR2 SYGVNS. CDR3 amino acids: CASSESPSGGELFF. For the CDR3, the DNA is TGTGCCAGCAGTGAATCACCTTCGGGCGGGGAGCTGTTTTTT. The full variable domain, in which reference TRBV25-1 and TRBJ2-2 provide the parts outside the CDR3, is EADIYQTPRYLVIGTGKKITLECSQTMGHDKMYWYQQDPGMELHLIHYSYGVNSTEKGDLSSESTVSRIRTEHFPLTLESARPSHTSQYLCASSESPSGGELFFGEGSRLTVL.

This chain links TRBV2 with TRBJ2-3; D is possibly TRBD1 (5 bases). This CDR3 spans 15 amino acids. In germline, CDR1 is SNHLY, CDR2 FYNNEI. The V end lost 5 bases, the J end lost 6 bases, and 18 bases lay between the germline ends. The CDR3 is CASSYQGRERDTQYF. The CDR3 DNA sequence: TGTGCCAGCAGTTACCAGGGTCGTGAGCGTGATACGCAGTATTTT.

The rearrangement uses TRBV2 and TRBJ2-6; possibly TRBD1 for D (7 bases). Germline CDR1 is SNHLY and CDR2 is FYNNEI. Trimming pared 3 bases from V and 6 bases from J, leaving 12 bases between. The CDR3 totals 15 residues. CDR3 DNA: TGTGCCAGCAGTGAGGCAGGGGGGAAGGCCAACGTCCTGACTTTC. This sequence encodes CASSEAGGKANVLTF.

V is TRBV9 and J is TRBJ1-6, with 7 nucleotides matching TRBD1. CDR3 length: 14 residues. From germline, CDR1 is SGDLS and CDR2 YYNGEE. J was trimmed by 10 bases and V by 3 bases; bases with no gene match: 7. This CDR3 is CASSGQGSGSPLHF. The CDR3 DNA reads TGTGCCAGCAGCGGACAGGGTTCGGGCTCACCCCTCCACTTT.

The rearrangement joins TRBV5-4 to TRBJ1-2; a weak D match, TRBD1 (5 bases). Germline values: CDR1 SGHNT, CDR2 YYREEE (reference sequence). Between the trimmed V and J ends, which lost 7 bases and 7 bases, there was a span of 17 bases. This CDR3 comprises 13 residues. The CDR3 bases are TGTGCCAGCCATAGTCAGGGAATGGCTGGCTACACCTTC. Encoded protein: CASHSQGMAGYTF.

The chain is built from TRBV28 and TRBJ1-6, with a weak D call TRBD1 (5 bases). The V and J ends lost 7 bases and 7 bases respectively, with 11 bases between them. The germline gives CDR1 MDHEN, CDR2 SYDVKM. This CDR3 contains 13 residues. As DNA, the CDR3 is TGTGCCAGCAAAGAAGGGGTCAATTCACCCCTCCACTTT. It specifies CASKEGVNSPLHF.

The chain has TRBV11-2 and TRBJ2-3; possibly TRBD1 for D (5 bases). V lost 0 bases, J lost 5 bases, and 6 bases lay in between. Germline assignment: CDR1 SGHAT and CDR2 FQNNGV. The CDR3 loop spans 13 amino acids. In nucleotides, the CDR3 is TGTGCCAGCAGCTTAGATCAGGGAGATACGCAGTATTTT. Translating it yields CASSLDQGDTQYF.

The chain is built from TRBV27 and TRBJ2-5; 8 nucleotides match TRBD2. Germline CDR1 reads MNHEY; CDR2 reads SMNVEV (reference sequence). The CDR3 extends over 14 amino acids. V gave up 3 bases and J gave up 5 bases; unmatched junction bases: 5. The CDR3 DNA sequence: TGTGCCAGCAGTTTGGGAGCGGGAGTTGAGACCCAGTACTTC. This codes for CASSLGAGVETQYF.

This clone occurred a few times. The chain uses TRBV20-1 and TRBJ1-4, with 8 bases that match TRBD1. This CDR3 is built from 14 residues. Trimming took 3 bases from V and 5 from J; bases not matched to a gene: 5. Germline V gene sequence: CDR1 DFQATT, CDR2 SNEGSKA (reference sequence). CDR3 sequence (DNA): TGCAGTGCTAGTTCCGGGACAGGAAATGAAAAACTGTTTTTT. The encoded protein is CSASSGTGNEKLFF.

The chain couples TRBV15 to TRBJ2-1; 8 bases align to TRBD2. The germline gives CDR1 LNHNV, CDR2 YYDKDF (reference sequence). This CDR3 contains 16 residues. V shed 1 base and J 6 bases; nucleotides not matched to a gene: 8. The CDR3 protein is CATSRVGNGRGNEQFF. The CDR3 DNA reads as TGTGCCACCAGCAGAGTGGGAAACGGGAGGGGCAATGAGCAGTTCTTC.

The V gene is TRBV19, the J gene TRBJ2-7; 8 nucleotides align to TRBD1. Germline CDR1 and CDR2: LNHDA and SQIVND (reference sequence). The CDR3 length is 15 residues. V was pared by 9 bases and J by 3 bases, with 13 bases of the junction left unmatched. The CDR3 here is CASREPGTGRYEQYF. The CDR3 bases are TGTGCCAGCCGTGAGCCCGGGACAGGTCGCTACGAGCAGTACTTC.

The CDR3 region is CATSRDPSGDQPQHF. CDR3 coding DNA: TGTGCCACCAGCAGAGACCCCTCAGGGGATCAGCCCCAGCATTTT. The chain couples TRBV15 to TRBJ1-5; tentative D call: TRBD1 (6 bases). Trimming took off 0 bases at V and 5 bases at J, with 11 bases between the two ends. The CDR3 is made up of 15 amino acids. Germline V gene data show CDR1 as LNHNV and CDR2 as YYDKDF (reference sequence). Filled out from reference TRBV15 and TRBJ1-5, the complete variable domain reads DAMVIQNPRYQVTQFGKPVTLSCSQTLNHNVMYWYQQKSSQAPKLLFHYYDKDFNNEADTPDNFQSRRPNTSFCFLDIRSPGLGDTAMYLCATSRDPSGDQPQHFGDGTRLSIL.

J is TRBJ1-2 and V is TRBV30; possible D gene TRBD1, 6 bases. Germline V gene lookup returns CDR1 GTSNPN and CDR2 SVGIG (reference sequence). CDR3 length: 13 residues. V lost 3 bases to trimming and J lost 8 bases, with 16 bases between them. The CDR3, as DNA: TGTGCCTGGAGGGGAGGGGGAGGAGACGGCTACACCTTC. Its translation: CAWRGGGGDGYTF.

In this sample, this clone turned up once. J is TRBJ2-5 and V is TRBV10-1; 7 positions agree with TRBD1. The CDR3 is 14 amino acids. The germline V gene has CDR1 WNHNN and CDR2 SYGVQD (reference sequence). V lost 4 bases to trimming and J lost 5 bases; unmatched junction nucleotides: 7. This CDR3 reads CASSGDRSSETQYF. The CDR3 DNA is TGCGCCAGCAGTGGGGACAGATCCTCGGAGACCCAGTACTTC.

In this sample, this clone turned up once. This rearrangement joins TRBV4-3 to TRBJ2-1; TRBD2 might be the D (7 bases). The CDR3 totals 14 residues. Germline CDR1 reads LGHNA; CDR2 reads YSLEER. V lost 0 bases, J lost 6 bases, and 9 bases lay in between. The chain's CDR3 is CASSQDGGANEQFF. CDR3 DNA: TGCGCCAGCAGCCAAGATGGGGGGGCCAATGAGCAGTTCTTC.

The chain is built from TRBV27 and TRBJ1-5, with 9 positions matching TRBD1. The V gene end was trimmed by 10 bases and the J gene end by 7 bases; junction bases not matched to a gene: 5. The CDR3 runs to 12 residues. The germline CDR1 and CDR2 sequences are MNHEY and SMNVEV (reference sequence). CDR3 DNA: TGTGCCACGGGGACAGGGAACCAGCCCCAGCATTTT. This encodes CATGTGNQPQHF.

J is TRBJ2-3 and V is TRBV28; 11 bases are shared with TRBD2. Germline values: CDR1 MDHEN, CDR2 SYDVKM. V shed 6 bases and J 2 bases; nucleotides not matched to a gene: 7. The CDR3 runs 16 residues. CDR3 nucleotide sequence: TGTGCCAGCAGACGTGGGACTAGCGGACTCACAGATACGCAGTATTTT. Encoded protein: CASRRGTSGLTDTQYF.